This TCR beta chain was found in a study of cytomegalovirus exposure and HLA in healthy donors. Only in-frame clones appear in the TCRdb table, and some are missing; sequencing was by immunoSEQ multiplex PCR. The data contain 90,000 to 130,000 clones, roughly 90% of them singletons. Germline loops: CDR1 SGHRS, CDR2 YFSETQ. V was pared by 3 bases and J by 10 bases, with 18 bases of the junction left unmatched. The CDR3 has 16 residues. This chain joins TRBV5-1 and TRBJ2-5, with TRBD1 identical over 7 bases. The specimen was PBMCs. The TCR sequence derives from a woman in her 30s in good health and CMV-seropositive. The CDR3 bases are TGCGCCAGCAGCTCCAGCACGGGACAGTTCAATATGGGCCAGTACTTC. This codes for CASSSSTGQFNMGQYF.